These 28 T cell receptor beta chains came from one sample sequenced in a study of T cell changes during pregnancy in multiple sclerosis. The table came from immunoSEQ multiplex PCR; TCRdb's copy has only in-frame clones and leaves some out. The table has 55,000 or so clones, about nine tenths seen once; the top ten hold approximately 0.6%. The sequences come from CD4+ T cells from peripheral blood mononuclear cells, collected after pregnancy. The receptors derive from a female donor with multiple sclerosis, enrolled in a pregnancy study.

The chain joins TRBV16 to TRBJ2-1; tentatively, D is TRBD1 (6 bases). This CDR3 region has 15 residues. Trimming pared 3 bases from V and 4 bases from J, leaving 13 bases between. CDR1 and CDR2 (germline): KGHSY, FQNENV. CDR3 bases: TGTGCCAGCAGCCATTTCGGACAGCCTTACAATGAGCAGTTCTTC. Residues: CASSHFGQPYNEQFF.

This clone was seen a single time. The chain employs TRBV18 and TRBJ2-1; 9 bases agree with TRBD2. Trimming took 4 bases from V and 2 from J; bases not matched to a gene: 3. Germline lookup yields CDR1 KGHSH and CDR2 LQKENI. The length of the CDR3 is 15 residues. The CDR3 loop reads CASSRASGAYNEQFF. In DNA, the CDR3 is TGTGCCAGCTCACGAGCTAGCGGGGCCTACAATGAGCAGTTCTTC.

The V gene is TRBV7-8, the J gene TRBJ2-2; D remains unclear. V dropped 2 bases and J dropped 3 bases, with 10 bases sitting between them. The germline V gene encodes CDR1 SGHVS and CDR2 FQNEAQ. This CDR3 has 15 amino acids. The CDR3 region is CASSLWASYTGELFF. For the CDR3, the DNA is TGTGCCAGCAGCTTATGGGCCAGCTACACCGGGGAGCTGTTTTTT.

This rearrangement joins TRBV11-3 to TRBJ1-1; unclear D gene. Trimming stripped 5 bases from V and 1 base from J, with 11 bases between. Germline assignment: CDR1 SGHNT and CDR2 YENEEA. The CDR3 totals 14 residues. The CDR3 loop is CASSVGLTNTEAFF. The CDR3, as DNA: TGTGCCAGCAGCGTTGGACTTACGAACACTGAAGCTTTCTTT.

V usage is TRBV7-6 and J usage is TRBJ1-5, with D perhaps TRBD1 (5 bases). CDR1 and CDR2 from the germline V gene are SGHVS and FNYEAQ. With 5 bases removed from V and 0 bases from J, the gap between germline ends came to 17 bases. The CDR3 has 17 amino acids. CDR3 sequence (DNA): TGTGCCAGCAGCCCCGGTGCGGGGGGATATAGCAATCAGCCCCAGCATTTT. Translation: CASSPGAGGYSNQPQHF. The complete variable domain, with remaining parts taken from reference TRBV7-6 and TRBJ1-5, reads GAGVSQSPRYKVTKRGQDVALRCDPISGHVSLYWYRQALGQGPEFLTYFNYEAQQDKSGLPNDRFSAERPEGSISTLTIQRTEQRDSAMYRCASSPGAGGYSNQPQHFGDGTRLSIL.

V gene TRBV18 combines with J gene TRBJ1-5; D gene ambiguous. CDR3 size: 15 residues. The V and J ends lost 3 bases and 1 base respectively, with 10 bases between them. Germline V gives CDR1 KGHSH, CDR2 LQKENI. This CDR3 reads CASSPGGGSNQPQHF. CDR3 nucleotide sequence: TGTGCCAGCTCACCGGGTGGAGGGAGCAATCAGCCCCAGCATTTT.

The chain joins TRBV7-9 to TRBJ2-3; tentatively, D is TRBD2 (5 bases). The germline V and J ends were trimmed by 0 bases and 4 bases, with 11 bases remaining between them. The germline V gene has CDR1 SEHNR and CDR2 FQNEAQ (reference sequence). This CDR3 contains 15 residues. The CDR3: CASSLASLASDTQYF. DNA for the CDR3: TGTGCCAGCAGCTTAGCGTCGCTAGCCTCAGATACGCAGTATTTT.

The chain carries TRBV7-3 and TRBJ1-1, with a tentative D call TRBD1 (6 bases). V was clipped by 0 bases and J by 2 bases, with 10 bases between them. The CDR3 runs 15 residues. Germline CDR1 SGHTA, CDR2 FQGTGA. CDR3 in DNA: TGTGCCAGCAGCTTAACCGGGACACTTAACACTGAAGCTTTCTTT. Its translation is CASSLTGTLNTEAFF.

This rearrangement joins TRBV2 to TRBJ1-3; D is undetermined. Germline V gene lookup returns CDR1 SNHLY and CDR2 FYNNEI. The length of the CDR3 is 14 residues. V lost 5 bases and J 0 bases, leaving 8 bases between the germline ends. CDR3 loop: CASSHDISGNTIYF. For the CDR3, the DNA is TGTGCCAGCAGTCACGACATCTCTGGAAACACCATATATTTT. Full variable domain (missing parts from reference TRBV2 and TRBJ1-3): EPEVTQTPSHQVTQMGQEVILRCVPISNHLYFYWYRQILGQKVEFLVSFYNNEISEKSEIFDDQFSVERPDGSNFTLKIRSTKLEDSAMYFCASSHDISGNTIYFGEGSWLTVV.

The chain couples TRBV11-2 to TRBJ1-2; tentatively, D is TRBD1 (5 bases). V was shortened by 0 bases and J by 0 bases, with 20 bases between the two germline ends. Germline loops: CDR1 SGHAT, CDR2 FQNNGV. This CDR3 is built from 19 residues. Here the CDR3 DNA reads TGTGCCAGCAGCTTAGAGGGTCACAGCACCTGGACAACTAACTATGGCTACACCTTC. It yields the protein CASSLEGHSTWTTNYGYTF.

This chain connects TRBV6-5 to TRBJ1-2; D is perhaps TRBD1 (5 bases). This CDR3 is built from 14 residues. Germline CDR1 reads MNHEY; CDR2 reads SVGAGI. V lost 0 bases and J lost 4, with 9 bases in between. The CDR3 here is CASSYSGAAYGYTF. The CDR3 nucleotides read TGTGCCAGCAGTTACTCAGGGGCCGCCTATGGCTACACCTTC.

The rearrangement uses TRBV7-2 and TRBJ2-2, with D tentatively TRBD1 (6 bases). V was shortened by 1 base and J by 6 bases, with 15 bases between the two germline ends. Germline CDR1 is SGHTA and CDR2 is FQGNSA. This CDR3 region has 16 residues. This CDR3 reads CASSLVGRGFAGELFF. CDR3 nucleotide sequence: TGTGCCAGCAGCTTAGTCGGCAGGGGCTTCGCCGGGGAGCTGTTTTTT. Full variable domain (outside the CDR3, taken from reference TRBV7-2 and TRBJ2-2): GAGVSQSPSNKVTEKGKDVELRCDPISGHTALYWYRQSLGQGLEFLIYFQGNSAPDKSGLPSDRFSAERTGGSVSTLTIQRTQQEDSAVYLCASSLVGRGFAGELFFGEGSRLTVL.

The chain joins TRBV7-7 to TRBJ1-3; 7 bases map to TRBD1. The CDR3 spans 15 residues. Germline V gene data show CDR1 as SSHAT and CDR2 as FNYEAQ (reference sequence). V was pared by 5 bases and J by 0 bases, with 4 bases of the junction left unmatched. The CDR3 region is CASSPGTVSGNTIYF. In DNA, the CDR3 is TGTGCCAGCAGCCCCGGGACAGTCTCTGGAAACACCATATATTTT.

The rearrangement joins TRBV6-6 to TRBJ1-2; 8 nucleotides align to TRBD1. Trimming cost V 8 bases and J 5 bases; bases outside gene matches: 10. This CDR3 region has 14 residues. Per the germline V gene, CDR1 is MNHNY and CDR2 is SVGAGI (reference sequence). This CDR3 is CASRPGQVVYGYTF. Written as DNA, the CDR3 is TGTGCCAGCCGACCGGGACAGGTTGTTTATGGCTACACCTTC.

This clone has just one count. The DNA for the CDR3 is TGTGCCAGCAGTAAGGGGGACAGGGAAAATCAGCCCCAGCATTTT. Translation gives CASSKGDRENQPQHF. The chain links TRBV6-5 to TRBJ1-5, with 9 bases aligning to TRBD1. This CDR3 is built from 15 residues. The trim removed 5 bases at V and 4 bases at J, leaving 6 bases unmatched. Looked up from germline, CDR1 is MNHEY and CDR2 is SVGAGI.

The rearrangement uses TRBV7-6 and TRBJ1-5, with D maybe TRBD1 (6 bases). The CDR3 has 12 amino acids. Per germline, CDR1 SGHVS and CDR2 FNYEAQ. Trimming stripped 3 bases from V and 15 bases from J, with 15 bases between. As DNA, the CDR3 is TGTGCCAGCAGCTTCCTGTTGGGGGCCTTGCATTTT. It translates to CASSFLLGALHF.

This sequence joins TRBV25-1 and TRBJ1-1; a weak D match, TRBD1 (5 bases). Germline V gene data show CDR1 as MGHDK and CDR2 as SYGVNS. Trimming pared 2 bases from V and 1 base from J, leaving 8 bases between. CDR3 length: 14 residues. CDR3 region: CASSEPGQNTEAFF. The DNA for the CDR3 is TGTGCCAGCAGTGAACCCGGACAGAACACTGAAGCTTTCTTT.

The chain joins TRBV19 to TRBJ1-1; tentatively, D is TRBD1 (6 bases). Germline V gives CDR1 LNHDA, CDR2 SQIVND (reference sequence). This CDR3 has 17 residues. The V end was cut by 5 bases, the J end by 1 base, with 20 bases between. CDR3 sequence: CASSPLRLGAGNTEAFF. DNA for the CDR3: TGTGCCAGTAGTCCACTTCGGTTGGGGGCGGGGAACACTGAAGCTTTCTTT.

The rearrangement links TRBV7-9 to TRBJ2-7, with D possibly being TRBD1 (6 bases). Germline V gene data show CDR1 as SEHNR and CDR2 as FQNEAQ (reference sequence). CDR3 length: 14 residues. Trimming removed 2 bases from V and 3 bases from J, with 11 bases in between. CDR3 nucleotide sequence: TGTGCCAGCAGCTTACAACAGGACAGCTACGAGCAGTACTTC. Protein: CASSLQQDSYEQYF.

The V gene is TRBV5-1, the J gene TRBJ2-2; 9 positions match TRBD1. Germline V lookup: CDR1 SGHRS, CDR2 YFSETQ. Trimming cost V 7 bases and J 6 bases; bases outside gene matches: 7. CDR3 length: 14 amino acids. CDR3 protein: CASRWTGEAGELFF. CDR3 DNA: TGCGCCAGCCGTTGGACAGGGGAGGCCGGGGAGCTGTTTTTT. The whole variable domain, filled in from reference TRBV5-1 and TRBJ2-2, reads KAGVTQTPRYLIKTRGQQVTLSCSPISGHRSVSWYQQTPGQGLQFLFEYFSETQRNKGNFPGRFSGRQFSNSRSEMNVSTLELGDSALYLCASRWTGEAGELFFGEGSRLTVL.

This clone was seen just once. The gene calls are TRBV7-2 and TRBJ2-7; D is undetermined. The length of the CDR3 is 12 residues. CDR1 SGHTA and CDR2 FQGNSA come from the germline V gene. The ends were cut back, 4 bases at V and 1 base at J, with 5 bases in the middle. The CDR3: CASSSFSYEQYF. The DNA of the CDR3 is TGTGCCAGCAGCTCCTTTTCCTACGAGCAGTACTTC.

In this sample, this clone turned up a few times. The CDR3 DNA reads TGTGCCAGTAGTATTATCCCCAGGGAGACCCAGTACTTC. It encodes CASSIIPRETQYF. The gene calls are TRBV19 and TRBJ2-5; D is unresolved. The germline V and J ends were trimmed by 3 bases and 5 bases, with 10 bases remaining between them. This CDR3 comprises 13 residues. Per germline, CDR1 LNHDA and CDR2 SQIVND (reference sequence).

This chain uses TRBV9 with TRBJ2-7, with TRBD1 matching over 10 bases. From germline, CDR1 is SGDLS and CDR2 YYNGEE. The trim removed 2 bases at V and 0 bases at J, leaving 2 bases unmatched. This CDR3 contains 15 residues. Here the CDR3 reads CASSVGTGVSYEQYF. CDR3 DNA sequence: TGTGCCAGCAGCGTGGGGACAGGGGTCTCCTACGAGCAGTACTTC.

V gene TRBV7-2 combines with J gene TRBJ2-5, with D tentatively TRBD2 (6 bases). The ends were cut back, 5 bases at V and 9 bases at J, with 13 bases in the middle. CDR1 is SGHTA and CDR2 is FQGNSA in the germline V gene. This CDR3 contains 12 residues. In DNA, the CDR3 is TGTGCCAGCAGCCGCTTAGGGGAGGCCCAGTACTTC. Translated: CASSRLGEAQYF.

The chain is built from TRBV4-1 and TRBJ1-2; tentatively, D is TRBD1 (6 bases). The CDR3 totals 15 residues. Germline V lookup: CDR1 MGHRA, CDR2 YSYEKL. Trimming stripped 5 bases from V and 7 bases from J, with 20 bases between. CDR3 bases: TGCGCCAGCAGCGACGCCCGAGGGGGTGGGGGTGGCTACACCTTC. Residues: CASSDARGGGGGYTF.

The chain is built from TRBV7-2 and TRBJ1-3, with D hard to call. CDR1 and CDR2 (germline): SGHTA, FQGNSA. This CDR3 contains 15 residues. Trimming stripped 1 base from V and 0 bases from J, with 7 bases between. CDR3 nucleotide sequence: TGTGCCAGCAGCTTAGACGGGAGCTCTGGAAACACCATATATTTT. It yields the protein CASSLDGSSGNTIYF. The entire variable domain, with the rest obtained from reference TRBV7-2 and TRBJ1-3, is as follows: GAGVSQSPSNKVTEKGKDVELRCDPISGHTALYWYRQSLGQGLEFLIYFQGNSAPDKSGLPSDRFSAERTGGSVSTLTIQRTQQEDSAVYLCASSLDGSSGNTIYFGEGSWLTVV.

This clone was counted once. The chain recombines TRBV6-5 with TRBJ2-1; 10 bases match TRBD2. This CDR3 spans 15 amino acids. Germline V CDR1 and CDR2: MNHEY, SVGAGI. Trimming took 0 bases from V and 6 from J; bases not matched to a gene: 2. The CDR3 sequence: CASSYSASGGNEQFF. The CDR3 DNA sequence: TGTGCCAGCAGTTACTCCGCTAGCGGGGGCAATGAGCAGTTCTTC.

The chain combines TRBV7-2 with TRBJ2-7; 11 bases are a match to TRBD1. Germline V gene data show CDR1 as SGHTA and CDR2 as FQGNSA. V lost 0 bases and J lost 3; bases outside the gene matches: 4. This CDR3 is 16 amino acids long. The CDR3 DNA follows: TGTGCCAGCAGCTTAGCGCACGGGACAGGGGGCTACGAGCAGTACTTC. Translation: CASSLAHGTGGYEQYF.